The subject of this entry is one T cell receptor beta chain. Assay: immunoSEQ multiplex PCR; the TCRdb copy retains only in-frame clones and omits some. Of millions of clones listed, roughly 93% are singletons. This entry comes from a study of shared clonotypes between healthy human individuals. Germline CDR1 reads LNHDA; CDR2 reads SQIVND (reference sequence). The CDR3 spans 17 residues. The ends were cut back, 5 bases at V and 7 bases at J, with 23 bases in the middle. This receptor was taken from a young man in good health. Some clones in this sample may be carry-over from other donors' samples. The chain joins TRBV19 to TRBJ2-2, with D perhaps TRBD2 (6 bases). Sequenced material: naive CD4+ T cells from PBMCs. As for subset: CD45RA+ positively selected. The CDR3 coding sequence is TGTGCCAGTAGTTCGGGGGATAGCGCCCTGGTTAGCGGGGAGCTGTTTTTT. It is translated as CASSSGDSALVSGELFF.